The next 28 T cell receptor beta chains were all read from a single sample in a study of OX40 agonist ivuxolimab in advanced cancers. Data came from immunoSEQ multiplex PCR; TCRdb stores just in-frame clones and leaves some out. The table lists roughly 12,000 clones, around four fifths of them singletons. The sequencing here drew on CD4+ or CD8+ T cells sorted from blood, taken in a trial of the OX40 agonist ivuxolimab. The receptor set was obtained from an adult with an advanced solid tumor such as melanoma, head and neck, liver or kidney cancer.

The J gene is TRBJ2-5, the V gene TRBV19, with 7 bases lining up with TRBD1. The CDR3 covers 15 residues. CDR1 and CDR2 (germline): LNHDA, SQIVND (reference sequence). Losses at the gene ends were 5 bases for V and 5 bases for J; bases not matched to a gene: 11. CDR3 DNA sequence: TGTGCCAGTAGTTCGACAGGGATGCTAAGGGAGACCCAGTACTTC. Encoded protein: CASSSTGMLRETQYF.

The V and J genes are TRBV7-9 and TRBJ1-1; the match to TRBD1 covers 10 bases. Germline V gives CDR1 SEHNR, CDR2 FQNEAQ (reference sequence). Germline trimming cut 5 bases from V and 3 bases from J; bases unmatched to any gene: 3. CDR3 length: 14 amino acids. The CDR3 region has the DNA TGTGCCAGCAGCACAGACAGGGGGCACACTGAAGCTTTCTTT. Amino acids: CASSTDRGHTEAFF. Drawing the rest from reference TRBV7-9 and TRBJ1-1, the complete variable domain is DTGVSQNPRHKITKRGQNVTFRCDPISEHNRLYWYRQTLGQGPEFLTYFQNEAQLEKSRLLSDRFSAERPKGSFSTLEIQRTEQGDSAMYLCASSTDRGHTEAFFGQGTRLTVV.

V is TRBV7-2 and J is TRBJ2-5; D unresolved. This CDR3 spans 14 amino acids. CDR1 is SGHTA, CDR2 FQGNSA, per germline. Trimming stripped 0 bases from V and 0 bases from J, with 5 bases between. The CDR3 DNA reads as TGTGCCAGCAGCTTAGCTTCGTACCAAGAGACCCAGTACTTC. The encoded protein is CASSLASYQETQYF.

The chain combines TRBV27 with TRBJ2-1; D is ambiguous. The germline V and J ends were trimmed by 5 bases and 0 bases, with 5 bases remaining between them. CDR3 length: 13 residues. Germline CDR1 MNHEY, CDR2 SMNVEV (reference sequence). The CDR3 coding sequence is TGTGCCAGCAGTCTCTACTCCTACAATGAGCAGTTCTTC. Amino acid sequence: CASSLYSYNEQFF.

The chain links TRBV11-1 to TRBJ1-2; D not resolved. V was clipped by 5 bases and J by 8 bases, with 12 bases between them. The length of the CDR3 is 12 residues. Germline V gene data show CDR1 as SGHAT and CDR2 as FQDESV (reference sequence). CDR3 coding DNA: TGTGCCAGCAGCGCAATCTATGAGGGCTACACCTTC. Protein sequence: CASSAIYEGYTF.

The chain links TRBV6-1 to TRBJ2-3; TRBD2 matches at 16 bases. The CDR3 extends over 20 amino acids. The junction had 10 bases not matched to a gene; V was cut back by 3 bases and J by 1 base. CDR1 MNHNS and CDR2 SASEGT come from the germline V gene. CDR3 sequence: CASSDPLGLAGGHGTDTQYF. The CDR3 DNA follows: TGTGCCAGCAGTGACCCCTTGGGACTAGCGGGAGGGCACGGCACAGATACGCAGTATTTT.

CDR3 bases: TGTGCCAGCAGCGAAGGGACACATAATAATTCACCCCTCCACTTT. Translating gives CASSEGTHNNSPLHF. The chain uses TRBV9 and TRBJ1-6; D possibly corresponds to TRBD1 (6 bases). This CDR3 region has 15 residues. V was cut by 3 bases and J by 5 bases, with 12 bases left in between. Germline CDR1 reads SGDLS; CDR2 reads YYNGEE.

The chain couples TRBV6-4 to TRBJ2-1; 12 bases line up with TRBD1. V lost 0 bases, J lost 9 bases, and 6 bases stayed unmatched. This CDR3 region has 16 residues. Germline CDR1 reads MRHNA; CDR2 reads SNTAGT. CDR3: CASSDSAGQGAGEQFF. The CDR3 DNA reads TGTGCCAGCAGTGACTCCGCGGGACAGGGGGCTGGTGAGCAGTTCTTC.

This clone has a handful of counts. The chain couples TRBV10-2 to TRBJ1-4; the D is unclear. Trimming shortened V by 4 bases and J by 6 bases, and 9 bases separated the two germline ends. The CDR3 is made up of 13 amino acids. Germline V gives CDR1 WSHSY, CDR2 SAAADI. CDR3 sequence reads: CASSATEYEKLFF. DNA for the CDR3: TGCGCCAGCAGTGCCACGGAGTATGAAAAACTGTTTTTT.

The CDR3 nucleotides are TGTGCCACCAGCAGAGAGGGGTTCACCGGGGAGCTGTTTTTT. It is translated as CATSREGFTGELFF. The J gene is TRBJ2-2, the V gene TRBV15; no clear D. The CDR3 loop spans 14 amino acids. Per the germline V gene, CDR1 is LNHNV and CDR2 is YYDKDF (reference sequence). V lost 0 bases, J lost 4 bases, and 6 bases lay in between.

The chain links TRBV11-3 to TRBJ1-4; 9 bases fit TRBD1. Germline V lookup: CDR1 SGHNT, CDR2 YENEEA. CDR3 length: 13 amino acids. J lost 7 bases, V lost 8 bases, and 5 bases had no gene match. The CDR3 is CASYRGRGEKLFF. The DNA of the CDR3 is TGTGCCAGCTACAGGGGGCGAGGTGAAAAACTGTTTTTT.

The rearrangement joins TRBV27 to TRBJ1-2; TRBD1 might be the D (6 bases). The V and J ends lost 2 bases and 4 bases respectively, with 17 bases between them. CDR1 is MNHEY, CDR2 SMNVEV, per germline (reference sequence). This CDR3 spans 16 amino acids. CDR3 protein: CASSLTGSGRGYGYTF. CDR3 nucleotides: TGTGCCAGCAGTTTAACAGGGTCGGGGAGAGGCTATGGCTACACCTTC.

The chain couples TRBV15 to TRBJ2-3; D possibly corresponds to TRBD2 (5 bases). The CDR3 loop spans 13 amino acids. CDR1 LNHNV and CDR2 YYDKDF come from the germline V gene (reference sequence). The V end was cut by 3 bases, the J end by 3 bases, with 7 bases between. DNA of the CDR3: TGTGCCACCAGCAGTGGAGGTACAGATACGCAGTATTTT. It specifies CATSSGGTDTQYF. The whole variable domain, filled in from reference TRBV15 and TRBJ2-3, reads DAMVIQNPRYQVTQFGKPVTLSCSQTLNHNVMYWYQQKSSQAPKLLFHYYDKDFNNEADTPDNFQSRRPNTSFCFLDIRSPGLGDTAMYLCATSSGGTDTQYFGPGTRLTVL.

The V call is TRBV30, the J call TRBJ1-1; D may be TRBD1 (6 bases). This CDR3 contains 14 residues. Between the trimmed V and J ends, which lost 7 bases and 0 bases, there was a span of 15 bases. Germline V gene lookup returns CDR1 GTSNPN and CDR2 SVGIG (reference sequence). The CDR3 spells CALIGGAMNTEAFF. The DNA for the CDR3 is TGTGCCTTAATAGGGGGGGCGATGAACACTGAAGCTTTCTTT.

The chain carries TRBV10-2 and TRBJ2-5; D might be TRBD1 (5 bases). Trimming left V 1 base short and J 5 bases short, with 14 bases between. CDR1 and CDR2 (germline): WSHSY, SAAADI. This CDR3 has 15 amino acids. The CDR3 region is CASSEFNRGVETQYF. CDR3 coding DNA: TGCGCCAGCAGTGAGTTTAATAGGGGCGTCGAGACCCAGTACTTC.

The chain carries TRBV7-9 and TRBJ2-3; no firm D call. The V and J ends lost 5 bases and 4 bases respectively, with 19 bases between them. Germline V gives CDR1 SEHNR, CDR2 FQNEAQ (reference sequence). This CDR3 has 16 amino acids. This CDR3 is CASSEIRVQKADTQYF. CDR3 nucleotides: TGTGCCAGCAGCGAGATTAGGGTACAGAAGGCAGATACGCAGTATTTT. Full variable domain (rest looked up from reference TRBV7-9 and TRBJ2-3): DTGVSQNPRHKITKRGQNVTFRCDPISEHNRLYWYRQTLGQGPEFLTYFQNEAQLEKSRLLSDRFSAERPKGSFSTLEIQRTEQGDSAMYLCASSEIRVQKADTQYFGPGTRLTVL.

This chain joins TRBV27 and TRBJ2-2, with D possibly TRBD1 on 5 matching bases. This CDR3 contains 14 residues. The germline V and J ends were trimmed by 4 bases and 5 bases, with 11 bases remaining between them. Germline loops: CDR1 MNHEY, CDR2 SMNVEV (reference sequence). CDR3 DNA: TGTGCCAGCAGTTGGGGCCCCGGGACCGGGGAGCTGTTTTTT. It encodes CASSWGPGTGELFF.

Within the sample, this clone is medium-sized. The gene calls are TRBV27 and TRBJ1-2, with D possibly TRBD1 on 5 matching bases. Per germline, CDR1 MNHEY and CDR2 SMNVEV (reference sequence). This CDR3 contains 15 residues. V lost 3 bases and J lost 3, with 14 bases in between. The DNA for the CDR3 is TGTGCCAGCAGTTTTTACGGCAGGGAGGACTATGGCTACACCTTC. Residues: CASSFYGREDYGYTF.

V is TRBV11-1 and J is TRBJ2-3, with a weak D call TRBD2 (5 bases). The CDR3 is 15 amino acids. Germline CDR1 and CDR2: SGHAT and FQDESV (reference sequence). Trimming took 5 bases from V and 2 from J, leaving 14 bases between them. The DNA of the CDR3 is TGTGCCAGCAGCCTATACGGACTGAACACAGATACGCAGTATTTT. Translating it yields CASSLYGLNTDTQYF.

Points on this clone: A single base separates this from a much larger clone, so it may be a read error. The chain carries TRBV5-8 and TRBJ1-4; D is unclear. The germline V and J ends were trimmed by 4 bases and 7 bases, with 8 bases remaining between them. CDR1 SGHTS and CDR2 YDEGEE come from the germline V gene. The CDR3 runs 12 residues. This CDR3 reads CASSPLGEKLFF. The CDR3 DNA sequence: TGTGCCAGCAGCCCCCTGGGTGAAAAACTGTTTTTT.

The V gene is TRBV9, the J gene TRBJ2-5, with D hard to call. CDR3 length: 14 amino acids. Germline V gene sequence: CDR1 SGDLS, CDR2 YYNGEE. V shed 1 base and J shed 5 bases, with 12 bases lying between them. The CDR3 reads CASSVTRDRETQYF. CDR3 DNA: TGTGCCAGCAGCGTAACGCGTGATCGCGAGACCCAGTACTTC. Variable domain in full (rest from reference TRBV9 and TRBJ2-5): DSGVTQTPKHLITATGQRVTLRCSPRSGDLSVYWYQQSLDQGLQFLIQYYNGEERAKGNILERFSAQQFPDLHSELNLSSLELGDSALYFCASSVTRDRETQYFGPGTRLLVL.

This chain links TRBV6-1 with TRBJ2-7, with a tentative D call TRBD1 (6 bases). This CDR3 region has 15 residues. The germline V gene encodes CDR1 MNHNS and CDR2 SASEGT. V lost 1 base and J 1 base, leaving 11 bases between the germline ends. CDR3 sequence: CASSEEAGDSYEQYF. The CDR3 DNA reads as TGTGCCAGCAGTGAAGAAGCAGGGGATTCCTACGAGCAGTACTTC.

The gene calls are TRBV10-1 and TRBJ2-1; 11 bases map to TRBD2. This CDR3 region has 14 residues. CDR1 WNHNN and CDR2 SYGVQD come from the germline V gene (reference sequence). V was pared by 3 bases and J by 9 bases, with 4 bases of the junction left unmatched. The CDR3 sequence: CASSDSGGASEQFF. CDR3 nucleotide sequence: TGCGCCAGCAGTGATAGCGGGGGGGCCAGTGAGCAGTTCTTC.

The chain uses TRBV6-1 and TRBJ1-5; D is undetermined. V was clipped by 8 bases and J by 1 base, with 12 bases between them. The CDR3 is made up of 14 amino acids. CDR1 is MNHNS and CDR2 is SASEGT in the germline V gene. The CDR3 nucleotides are TGTGCCAGCTCTCGACTGACAAGCAATCAGCCCCAGCATTTT. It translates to CASSRLTSNQPQHF.

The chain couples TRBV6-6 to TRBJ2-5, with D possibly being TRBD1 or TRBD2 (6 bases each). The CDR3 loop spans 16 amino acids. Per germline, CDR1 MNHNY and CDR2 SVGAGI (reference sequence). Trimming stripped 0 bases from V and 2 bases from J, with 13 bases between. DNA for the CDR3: TGTGCCAGCAGTTACTCGCCCCGGGGGCTTCAAGAGACCCAGTACTTC. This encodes CASSYSPRGLQETQYF.

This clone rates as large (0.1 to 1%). The CDR3 loop reads CASSNGYNEQFF. Here the CDR3 DNA reads TGTGCCAGTAGTAACGGATACAATGAGCAGTTCTTC. The V and J genes are TRBV19 and TRBJ2-1; D remains unclear. CDR1 LNHDA and CDR2 SQIVND come from the germline V gene (reference sequence). CDR3 length equals 12 residues. V was clipped by 4 bases and J by 4 bases, with 5 bases between them. Drawing the rest from reference TRBV19 and TRBJ2-1, the complete variable domain is DGGITQSPKYLFRKEGQNVTLSCEQNLNHDAMYWYRQDPGQGLRLIYYSQIVNDFQKGDIAEGYSVSREKKESFPLTVTSAQKNPTAFYLCASSNGYNEQFFGPGTRLTVL.

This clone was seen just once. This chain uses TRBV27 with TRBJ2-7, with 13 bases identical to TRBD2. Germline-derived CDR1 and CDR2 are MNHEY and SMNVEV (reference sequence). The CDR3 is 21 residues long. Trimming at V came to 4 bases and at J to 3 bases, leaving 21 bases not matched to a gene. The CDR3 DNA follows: TGTGCCAGCAGTTCCCGCATTCAGTCTGAGACTAGCGGGGGGAACGGCTACGAGCAGTACTTC. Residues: CASSSRIQSETSGGNGYEQYF.

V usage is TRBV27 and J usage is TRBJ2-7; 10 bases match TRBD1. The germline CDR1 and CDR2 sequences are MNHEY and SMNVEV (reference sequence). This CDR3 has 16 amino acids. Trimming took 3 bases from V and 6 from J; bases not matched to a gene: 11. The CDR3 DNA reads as TGTGCCAGCAGTTTCCTACCCGGGACAGGGGCCTCCGAGCAGTACTTC. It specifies CASSFLPGTGASEQYF.